This TCR beta chain came from a study of T-cell memory formation after mild COVID-19. Study-wide results and limits: Whereas later expanders leaned CD4+, clones contracting day 15 to 85 showed a balanced CD4/CD8 makeup.

This clonotype was observed a few times. Antigen unknown. The junction had 1 base not matched to a gene; V was cut back by 3 bases and J by 7 bases. The CDR3 has 13 residues. Germline V gene data show CDR1 as MNHEY and CDR2 as SVGAGI. TCRdb reanalysed the 5' RACE reads using MiXCR and keeps one entry per CDR3 protein. The sample carries more than 400,000 distinct CDR3 sequences, about 20% recorded once. The V call is TRBV6-5, the J call TRBJ2-1, with 9 bases fitting TRBD2. The sequencing sample was made of PBMCs or a T cell subset sorted from them (not recorded which). The receptor was derived from an adult woman who had mild COVID-19 (a few samples of this study predate the infection). Cell type and time point are not known. In DNA form, the CDR3 reads TGTGCCAGCAGTTATACTAGCGGGAATGAGCAGTTCTTC. Its protein is CASSYTSGNEQFF.